This is a list of T cell receptor beta chains from one sample in a study of T cells expressing NK-cell markers. TCRdb reworked the 5' RACE reads into one entry per CDR3 protein, no DNA. Here the sample table reports just under 150,000 distinct CDR3 sequences. The sample was blood T cells: a sorted CD56 or NKG2C T cell subset, CD4+ or CD8+ T cells, or bulk PBMC T cells (not recorded which). These receptors all stem from a man aged 18 to 35 in good health. The CDR3 runs from the conserved cysteine through the conserved F or W.

TRBV6-5	TRBJ2-4	CASSYSIPGVDIQYF
TRBV11-2	TRBJ2-1	CASSLARDHSYNEQFF
TRBV9	TRBJ1-1	CASSVVSLDSGLDTEAFF
TRBV6-5	TRBJ2-1	CASSYSSYYNEQFF
TRBV2	TRBJ2-3	CASRLLAGGPQDTQYF
TRBV4-3	TRBJ2-1	CASSPGGNEQFF
TRBV6-5	TRBJ2-7	CASSLSTGSYEQYF
TRBV5-5	TRBJ2-7	CASSLTGGNDEQYF
TRBV14	TRBJ2-5	CASSQFIQETQYF
TRBV5-4	TRBJ1-1	CASSFQGQQEAFF
TRBV6-1	TRBJ2-5	CASRSIGGPETQYF
TRBV7-9	TRBJ1-1	CASTMGQGWTEAFF
TRBV5-1	TRBJ2-1	CASSPMGNEQFF
TRBV14	TRBJ2-1	CASSLGLNSYNEQFF
TRBV7-9	TRBJ2-5	CASSLVTQETQYF
TRBV2	TRBJ2-5	CAIPWDNGETQYF
TRBV24-1	TRBJ2-2	CATSDRGQFGELFF
TRBV10-3	TRBJ2-1	CAISAGGYNEQFF
TRBV29-1	TRBJ2-3	CSVDYRPPDTQYF
TRBV7-2	TRBJ2-5	CASSLVLRERRQETQYF
TRBV24-1	TRBJ2-1	CATSDSIWGAWRDEQFF
TRBV6-1	TRBJ2-2	CASRGNSGTGELFF
TRBV19	TRBJ2-1	CASSRGLGSNEQFF
TRBV29-1	TRBJ2-1	CSVESLVETYEQFF
TRBV25-1	TRBJ2-1	CASSSGHEQFF
TRBV27	TRBJ2-7	CASSLNGEQYF
TRBV10-3	TRBJ2-5	CAISESRGERETQYF
TRBV24-1	TRBJ2-1	CATSDFVGAEQFF
TRBV6-1	TRBJ2-1	CASSLLGASGTDEQFF
TRBV29-1	TRBJ2-1	CSVDLLSYNEQFF
TRBV11-2	TRBJ2-1	CASGNSKRGNEQFF
TRBV12-3/TRBV12-4	TRBJ2-1	CASSSSANNNEQFF
TRBV27	TRBJ2-3	CASRGWGGHTDTQYF
TRBV5-4	TRBJ2-1	CASSFIPSGRTYNEQFF
TRBV29-1	TRBJ2-1	CSVLAGNNEQFF
TRBV20-1	TRBJ2-3	CSALGTDSTDTQYF
TRBV15	TRBJ2-3	CATSLTAGVADTQYF
TRBV30	TRBJ2-2	CAWDPGTANTGELFF
TRBV5-6	TRBJ2-1	CASSLESGGHEQFF
TRBV6-1	TRBJ2-2	CASSELRLGFHTGELFF
TRBV5-4	TRBJ2-1	CASEQNAENYNEQFF
TRBV29-1	TRBJ2-1	CSVTQGATYNEQFF
TRBV19	TRBJ2-1	CASSIVGGESTYNEQFF
TRBV18	TRBJ2-3	CASSPSASGSSTDTQYF
TRBV5-6	TRBJ2-7	CASSLAQASGPGFYEQYF
TRBV5-6	TRBJ2-3	CASSPMTSGIRADTQYF
TRBV20-1	TRBJ1-2	CSARPTQTGNHRGYTF
TRBV12-3/TRBV12-4	TRBJ2-1	CASSFVLEQFF
TRBV20-1	TRBJ2-5	CSAPREETQYF
TRBV7-9	TRBJ1-1	CASSLSGDLNTEAFF